This TCR beta chain was sequenced during a study of identical twins. TCRdb redid the calling of the 5' RACE reads with MiXCR, one entry per CDR3 protein. Found here are just under 550,000 distinct CDR3 sequences, around 15% of them singletons; the top ten hold about 0.47%. The CDR3 is made up of 14 amino acids. V lost 4 bases to trimming and J lost 6 bases, with 14 bases between them. In germline, CDR1 is MGHDK, CDR2 SYGVNS. The data were also submitted as part of a second study, on yellow fever vaccine responses in identical twins.

This sequence joins TRBV25-1 and TRBJ2-3; a possible D gene is TRBD2 (5 bases). The specimen sequenced was CD4+ T cells sorted from blood. This receptor was identified in a woman younger than 30 in good health. In nucleotides, the CDR3 is TGTGCCAGCAGTGCCCCTAGCCTAATCGATACGCAGTATTTT. Translation gives CASSAPSLIDTQYF.